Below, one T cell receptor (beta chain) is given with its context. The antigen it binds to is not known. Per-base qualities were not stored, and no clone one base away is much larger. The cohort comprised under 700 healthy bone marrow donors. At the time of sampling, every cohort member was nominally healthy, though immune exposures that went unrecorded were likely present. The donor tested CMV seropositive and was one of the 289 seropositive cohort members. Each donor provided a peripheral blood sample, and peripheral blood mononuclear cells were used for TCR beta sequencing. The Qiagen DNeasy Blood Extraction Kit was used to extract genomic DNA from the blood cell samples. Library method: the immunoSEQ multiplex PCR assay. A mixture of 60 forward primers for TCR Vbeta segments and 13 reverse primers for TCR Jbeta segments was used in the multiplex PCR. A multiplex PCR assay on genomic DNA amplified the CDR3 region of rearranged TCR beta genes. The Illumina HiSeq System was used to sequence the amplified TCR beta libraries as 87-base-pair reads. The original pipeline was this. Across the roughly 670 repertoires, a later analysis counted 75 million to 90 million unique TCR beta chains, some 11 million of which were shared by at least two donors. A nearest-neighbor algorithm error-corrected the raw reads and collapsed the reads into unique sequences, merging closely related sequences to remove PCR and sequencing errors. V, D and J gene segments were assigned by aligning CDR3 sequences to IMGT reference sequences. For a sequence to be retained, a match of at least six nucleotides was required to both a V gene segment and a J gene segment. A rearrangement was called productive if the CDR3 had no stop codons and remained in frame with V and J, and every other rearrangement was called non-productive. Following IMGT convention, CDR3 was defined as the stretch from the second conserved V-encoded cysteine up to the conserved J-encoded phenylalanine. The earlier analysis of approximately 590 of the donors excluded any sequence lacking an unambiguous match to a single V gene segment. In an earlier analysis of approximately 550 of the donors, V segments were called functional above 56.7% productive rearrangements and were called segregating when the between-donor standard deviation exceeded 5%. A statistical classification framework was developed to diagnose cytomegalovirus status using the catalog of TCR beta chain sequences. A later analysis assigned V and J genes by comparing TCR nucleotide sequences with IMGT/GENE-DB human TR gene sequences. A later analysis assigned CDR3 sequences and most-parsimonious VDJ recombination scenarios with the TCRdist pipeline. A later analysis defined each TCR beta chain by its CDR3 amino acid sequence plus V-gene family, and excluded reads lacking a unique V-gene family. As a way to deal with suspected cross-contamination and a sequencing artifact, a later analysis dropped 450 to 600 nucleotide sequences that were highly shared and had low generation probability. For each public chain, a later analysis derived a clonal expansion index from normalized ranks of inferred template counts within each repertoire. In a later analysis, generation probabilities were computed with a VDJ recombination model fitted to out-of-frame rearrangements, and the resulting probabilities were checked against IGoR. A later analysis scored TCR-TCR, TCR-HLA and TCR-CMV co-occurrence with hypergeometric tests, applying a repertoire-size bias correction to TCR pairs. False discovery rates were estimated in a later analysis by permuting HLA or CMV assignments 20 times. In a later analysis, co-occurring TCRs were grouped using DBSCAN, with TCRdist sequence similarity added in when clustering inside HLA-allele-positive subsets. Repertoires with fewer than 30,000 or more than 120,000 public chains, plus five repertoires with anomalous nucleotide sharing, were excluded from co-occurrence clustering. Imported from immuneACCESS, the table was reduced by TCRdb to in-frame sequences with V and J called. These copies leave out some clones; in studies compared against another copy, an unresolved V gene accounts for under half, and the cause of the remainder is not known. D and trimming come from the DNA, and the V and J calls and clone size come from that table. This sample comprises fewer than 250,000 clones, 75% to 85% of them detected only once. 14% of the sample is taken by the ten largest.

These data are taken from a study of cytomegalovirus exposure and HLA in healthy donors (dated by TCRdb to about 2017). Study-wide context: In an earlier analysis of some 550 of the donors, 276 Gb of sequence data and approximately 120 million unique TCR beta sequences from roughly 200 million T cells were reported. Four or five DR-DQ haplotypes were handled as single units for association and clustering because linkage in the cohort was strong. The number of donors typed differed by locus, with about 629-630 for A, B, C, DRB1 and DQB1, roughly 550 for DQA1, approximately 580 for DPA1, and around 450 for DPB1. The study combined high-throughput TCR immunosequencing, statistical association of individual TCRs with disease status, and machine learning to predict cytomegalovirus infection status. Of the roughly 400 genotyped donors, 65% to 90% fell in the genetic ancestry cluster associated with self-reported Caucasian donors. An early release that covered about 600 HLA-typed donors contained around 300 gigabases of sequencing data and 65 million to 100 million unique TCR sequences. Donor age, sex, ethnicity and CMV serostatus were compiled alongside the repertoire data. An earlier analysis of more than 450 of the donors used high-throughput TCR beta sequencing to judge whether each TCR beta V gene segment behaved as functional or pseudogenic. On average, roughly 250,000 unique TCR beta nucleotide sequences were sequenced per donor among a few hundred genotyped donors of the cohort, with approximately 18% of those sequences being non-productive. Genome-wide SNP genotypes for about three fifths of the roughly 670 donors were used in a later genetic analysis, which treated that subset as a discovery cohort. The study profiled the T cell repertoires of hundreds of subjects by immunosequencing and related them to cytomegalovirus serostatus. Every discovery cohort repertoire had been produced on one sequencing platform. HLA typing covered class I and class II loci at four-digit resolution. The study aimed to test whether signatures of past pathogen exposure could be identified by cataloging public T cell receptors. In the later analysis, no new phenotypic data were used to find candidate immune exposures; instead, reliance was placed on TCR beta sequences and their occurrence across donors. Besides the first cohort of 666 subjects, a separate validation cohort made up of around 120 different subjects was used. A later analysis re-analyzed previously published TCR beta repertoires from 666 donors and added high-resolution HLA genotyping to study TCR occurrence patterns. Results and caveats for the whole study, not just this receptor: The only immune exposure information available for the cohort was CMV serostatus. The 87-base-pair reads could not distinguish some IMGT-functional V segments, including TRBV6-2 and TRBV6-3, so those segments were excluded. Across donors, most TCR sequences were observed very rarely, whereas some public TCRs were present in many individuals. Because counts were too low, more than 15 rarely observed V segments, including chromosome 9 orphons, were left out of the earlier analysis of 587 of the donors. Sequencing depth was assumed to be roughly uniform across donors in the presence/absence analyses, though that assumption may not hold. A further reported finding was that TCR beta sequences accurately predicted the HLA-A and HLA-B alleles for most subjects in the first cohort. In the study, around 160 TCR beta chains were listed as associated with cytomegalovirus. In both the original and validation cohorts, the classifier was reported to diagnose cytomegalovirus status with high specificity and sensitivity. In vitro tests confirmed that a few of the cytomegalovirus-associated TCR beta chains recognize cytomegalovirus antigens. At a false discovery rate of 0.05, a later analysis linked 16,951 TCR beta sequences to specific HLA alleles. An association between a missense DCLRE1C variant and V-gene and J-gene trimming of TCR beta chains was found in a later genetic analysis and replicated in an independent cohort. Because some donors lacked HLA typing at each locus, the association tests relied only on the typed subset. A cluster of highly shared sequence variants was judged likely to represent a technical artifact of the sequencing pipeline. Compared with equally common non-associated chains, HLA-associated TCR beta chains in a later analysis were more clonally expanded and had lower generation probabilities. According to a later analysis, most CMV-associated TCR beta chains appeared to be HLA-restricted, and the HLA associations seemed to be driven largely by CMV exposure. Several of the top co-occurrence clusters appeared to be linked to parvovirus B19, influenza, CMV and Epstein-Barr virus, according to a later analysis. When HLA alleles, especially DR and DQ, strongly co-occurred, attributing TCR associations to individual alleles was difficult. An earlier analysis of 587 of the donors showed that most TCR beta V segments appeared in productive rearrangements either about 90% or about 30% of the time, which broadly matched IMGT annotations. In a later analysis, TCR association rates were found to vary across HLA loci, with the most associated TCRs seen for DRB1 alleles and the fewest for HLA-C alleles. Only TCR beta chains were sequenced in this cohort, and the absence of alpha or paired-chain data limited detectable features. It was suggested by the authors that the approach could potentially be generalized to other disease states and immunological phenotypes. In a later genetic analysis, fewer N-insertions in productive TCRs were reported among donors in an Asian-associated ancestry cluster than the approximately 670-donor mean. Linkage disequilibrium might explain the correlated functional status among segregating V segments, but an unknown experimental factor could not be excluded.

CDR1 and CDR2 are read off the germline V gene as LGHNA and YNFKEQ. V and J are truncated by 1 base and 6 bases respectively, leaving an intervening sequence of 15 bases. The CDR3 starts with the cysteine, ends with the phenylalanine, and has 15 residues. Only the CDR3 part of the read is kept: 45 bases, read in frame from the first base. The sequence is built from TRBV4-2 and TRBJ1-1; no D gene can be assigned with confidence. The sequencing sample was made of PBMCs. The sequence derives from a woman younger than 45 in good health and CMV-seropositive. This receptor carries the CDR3 CASSQVAGRLAEAFF. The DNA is TGTGCCAGCAGCCAAGTTGCCGGGAGACTTGCTGAAGCTTTCTTT.